These T cell receptor beta chains were read from a single sample in a study of cytomegalovirus exposure and HLA in healthy donors. Generated by immunoSEQ multiplex PCR, the TCRdb table keeps only in-frame clones and is missing some. The table records about 180,000 clones, roughly 79% of them present only once. The sequencing input was PBMCs. The origin of the receptors is a woman between 18 and 29 years old in good health and CMV-seropositive. Each CDR3 is given with its conserved first and last residue. D genes are given only for firm matches. Clone size is not always given. Where it is, it says once, few, many or a class for expanded clones.

d_gene	j_gene	v_gene	abundance	CDR3nt	CDR3aa
NA	TRBJ2-5	TRBV11-1	NA	TGTGCCAGCAGCTTACCCAACCAAGAGACCCAGTACTTC	CASSLPNQETQYF
NA	TRBJ1-4	TRBV18	NA	TGTGCCAGCTCACCACTAATGGGGCCGACTAATGAAAAACTGTTTTTT	CASSPLMGPTNEKLFF
NA	TRBJ1-6	TRBV27	NA	TGTGCCAGCAGTTTATTATCAGGGGCCCTCCACTTT	CASSLLSGALHF
NA	TRBJ2-1	TRBV2	NA	TGTGCCAGCATTTTCCTCAATGAGCAGTTCTTC	CASIFLNEQFF
TRBD1	TRBJ2-5	TRBV7-9	once	TGTGCCAGCAGCCAAACAGGGGAAGAAGAGACCCAGTACTTC	CASSQTGEEETQYF
NA	TRBJ2-2	TRBV11-2	NA	TGTGCCAGCAGCCCCAAAAACACCGGGGAGCTGTTTTTT	CASSPKNTGELFF
TRBD1	TRBJ1-1	TRBV7-9	NA	TGTGCCAGCAGCTTACTAAGACAGGGCGGCGAAGCTTTCTTT	CASSLLRQGGEAFF
NA	TRBJ2-2	TRBV13	NA	TGTGCCAGCAGCCATATAGTCACCGGGGAGCTGTTTTTT	CASSHIVTGELFF
TRBD1	TRBJ1-4	TRBV10-3	NA	TGTGCCATCAGTGAGTCTGAGTTTTTGTTCGACAGGGAGAATGAAAAACTGTTTTTT	CAISESEFLFDRENEKLFF
NA	TRBJ2-2	TRBV29-1	NA	TGCAGCGTCCCCCGGGACTCACTGAACACCGGGGAGCTGTTTTTT	CSVPRDSLNTGELFF
NA	TRBJ2-1	TRBV7-9	NA	TGTGCCAGCAGCTTAGCGCAGGGGTTCACTGACCGCAATGAGCAGTTCTTC	CASSLAQGFTDRNEQFF
NA	TRBJ1-3	TRBV6-5	NA	TGTGCCAGCAGCCCGGGGATCAGCTCTGGAAACACCATATATTTT	CASSPGISSGNTIYF
NA	TRBJ1-1	TRBV28	few	TGTGCCAGCAGTGTGAACAGGGAGGGTGAAGCTTTCTTT	CASSVNREGEAFF
NA	TRBJ1-6	TRBV6-6	NA	TGTGCCAGCAGTTACTATACAGGCGAGGACTCACCCCTCCACTTT	CASSYYTGEDSPLHF
NA	TRBJ2-7	TRBV6-1	NA	TGTGCCAGCAGCGTAATGGCGGGCCAAACCTACGAGCAGTACTTC	CASSVMAGQTYEQYF
NA	TRBJ2-1	TRBV11-3	NA	TGTGCCAGCAGCTTAGCGCTCCCTGGCACCTACAATGAGCAGTTCTTC	CASSLALPGTYNEQFF
TRBD2	TRBJ2-7	TRBV11-2	NA	TGTGCCACTCGTAGAGCGGGGGGCAGAGCCTACGAGCAGTACTTC	CATRRAGGRAYEQYF
TRBD1	TRBJ1-6	TRBV7-6	NA	TGTGCCAGCAGCCTGGGACAGGGTTATCGGTCACCCCTCCACTTT	CASSLGQGYRSPLHF
NA	TRBJ2-7	TRBV5-1	NA	TGCGCCAGCAGCCTACTAAAGACAGAGTACGAGCAGTACTTC	CASSLLKTEYEQYF
TRBD2	TRBJ2-3	TRBV7-3	NA	TGTGCCAGCAGCTTAAATGGGCGGGGGGGGCCAGATACGCAGTATTTT	CASSLNGRGGPDTQYF
NA	TRBJ2-7	TRBV25-1	once	TGTGCCAGCAGTGGGAGCTACGAGCAGTACTTC	CASSGSYEQYF
NA	TRBJ1-5	TRBV19	NA	TGTGCCAGTAGTATAGCCCTTCCCCCGGTTGTACCCCAGCATTTT	CASSIALPPVVPQHF
NA	TRBJ2-2	TRBV28	NA	TGTGCCAGCAGTCGGGTCCGGAACACCGGGGAGCTGTTTTTT	CASSRVRNTGELFF
TRBD1	TRBJ2-7	TRBV11-2	NA	TGTGCCAGCAGCTCTATTTGGACGTGGGACAGGGACTACGAGCAGTACTTC	CASSSIWTWDRDYEQYF
NA	TRBJ2-2	TRBV7-9	NA	TGTGCCAGCAGCTTTACAGACACCGGGGAGCTGTTTTTT	CASSFTDTGELFF
TRBD2	TRBJ2-1	TRBV14	NA	TGTGCCAGCAGCCAAGATCTAGCGGGGGGAGAGTTCTTC	CASSQDLAGGEFF
TRBD2	TRBJ2-2	TRBV9	NA	TGTGCCAGCAACGCAGCGGGGGGTTTCACCGGGGAGCTGTTTTTT	CASNAAGGFTGELFF
NA	TRBJ1-2	TRBV7-9	few	TGTGCCAGCAGCCGGACAGAAACCTATGGCTACACCTTC	CASSRTETYGYTF
TRBD1	TRBJ1-1	TRBV27	NA	TGTGCCAGCAGTTTGGGACAGGGGGGGAACACTGAAGCTTTCTTT	CASSLGQGGNTEAFF
TRBD2	TRBJ2-3	TRBV7-9	NA	TGTGCCAGCAGCCCAAACCGACTAGCGGGGGACACAGATACGCAGTATTTT	CASSPNRLAGDTDTQYF
TRBD1	TRBJ1-5	TRBV5-1	NA	TGCGCCAGCAGCTCGGGGACAGGTTCAGGGCCCCAGCATTTT	CASSSGTGSGPQHF
NA	TRBJ1-1	TRBV6-5	NA	TGTGCCAGCAGGAGATCGAACACTGAAGCTTTCTTT	CASRRSNTEAFF
NA	TRBJ1-4	TRBV11-2	once	TGTGCCAGCAGCGCCAGATTGAATGAAAAACTGTTTTTT	CASSARLNEKLFF
NA	TRBJ2-7	TRBV7-9	few	TGTGCCAGCAGCTTAGGAGAGGTTTACGAGCAGTACTTC	CASSLGEVYEQYF
NA	TRBJ2-3	TRBV7-8	NA	TGTGCCAGCAGACTAGAGAGGCTACCCCCCAGCACAGATACGCAGTATTTT	CASRLERLPPSTDTQYF
TRBD1	TRBJ2-7	TRBV7-9	NA	TGTGCCAGCCTAGGCAAACAGGGGCCCTCCTACGAGCAGTACTTC	CASLGKQGPSYEQYF
NA	TRBJ1-1	TRBV27	few	TGTGCCAGCAGTTTCGGGGTTCGGAACACTGAAGCTTTCTTT	CASSFGVRNTEAFF
TRBD1	TRBJ1-5	TRBV29-1	NA	TGCAGCGTCACCACCGGGACAGAGAATCAGCCCCAGCATTTT	CSVTTGTENQPQHF
TRBD2	TRBJ2-1	TRBV5-1	NA	TGCGCCAGCAGCCCCCTAGCGGGGCGCCCCTACAATGAGCAGTTCTTC	CASSPLAGRPYNEQFF